A few counts support the clone carrying this T cell receptor (beta chain). Here immunoSEQ multiplex PCR was the method, and the copy in TCRdb shows in-frame clones only, minus some. This table has about 58,000 clones, approximately 90% appearing once. The data belong to a study of identifying expanded T cells in peripheral blood. The germline CDR1 and CDR2 sequences are MNHEY and SVGAGI. The CDR3 length is 11 residues. The germline V and J ends were trimmed by 5 bases and 4 bases, with 6 bases remaining between them. The specimen sequenced was blood. This clonotype originated in a person between 18 and 69 years old in good health. V gene TRBV6-5 combines with J gene TRBJ2-7, with TRBD1 as a possible D gene (6 bases). The CDR3 DNA is TGTGCCAGCAGTACAGGGTACGAGCAGTACTTC. It codes for CASSTGYEQYF.